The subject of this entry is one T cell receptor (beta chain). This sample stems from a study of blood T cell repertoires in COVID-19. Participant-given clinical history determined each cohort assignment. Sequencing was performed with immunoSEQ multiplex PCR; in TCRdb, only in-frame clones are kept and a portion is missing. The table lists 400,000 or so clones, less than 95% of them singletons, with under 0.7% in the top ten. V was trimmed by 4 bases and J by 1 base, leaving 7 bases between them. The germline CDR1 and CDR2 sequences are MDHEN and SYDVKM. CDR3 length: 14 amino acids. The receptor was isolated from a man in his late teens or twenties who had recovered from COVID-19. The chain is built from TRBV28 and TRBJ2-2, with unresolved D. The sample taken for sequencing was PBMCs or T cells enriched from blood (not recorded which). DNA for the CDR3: TGTGCCAGCAGTTCCTCAGGGAACACCGGGGAGCTGTTTTTT. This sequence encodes CASSSSGNTGELFF.